These T cell receptor beta chains were read from a single sample in a study of cytomegalovirus exposure and HLA in healthy donors. Profiled with immunoSEQ multiplex PCR; TCRdb holds only in-frame clones, not every one. The data show 100,000 to 120,000 clones, over 60% seen once. The sequencing input was PBMCs. These TCRs come from a woman aged 55-69 years in good health and CMV-seropositive. The CDR3 runs from the conserved cysteine through the conserved F or W. Each record gives: D gene, CDR3 length, clone size, J gene, V gene, CDR3 protein, CDR3 DNA. D genes are given only for firm matches. The size entry is marked missing in some rows and otherwise reads once, few, many or a size class.

D gene: NA
CDR3 length: 14
clone size: NA
J gene: TRBJ1-2
V gene: TRBV27
CDR3 protein: CASRQSRDGYGYTF
CDR3 DNA: TGTGCCAGCAGACAATCCAGGGATGGTTATGGCTACACCTTC

D gene: TRBD2
CDR3 length: 14
clone size: NA
J gene: TRBJ2-7
V gene: TRBV4-2
CDR3 protein: CASSPSGRANEQYF
CDR3 DNA: TGTGCCAGCAGCCCTAGCGGGAGGGCAAACGAGCAGTACTTC

D gene: NA
CDR3 length: 14
clone size: NA
J gene: TRBJ1-6
V gene: TRBV4-1
CDR3 protein: CASSQEGALSPLHF
CDR3 DNA: TGCGCCAGCAGCCAAGAAGGGGCCCTCTCACCCCTCCACTTT

D gene: TRBD2
CDR3 length: 16
clone size: NA
J gene: TRBJ2-7
V gene: TRBV5-1
CDR3 protein: CASSQIAGGPSYEQYF
CDR3 DNA: TGCGCCAGCAGCCAGATAGCGGGAGGGCCTTCCTACGAGCAGTACTTC

D gene: NA
CDR3 length: 14
clone size: NA
J gene: TRBJ1-2
V gene: TRBV19
CDR3 protein: CASSKPEGGYGYTF
CDR3 DNA: TGTGCCAGTAGTAAGCCTGAAGGGGGCTATGGCTACACCTTC

D gene: NA
CDR3 length: 14
clone size: NA
J gene: TRBJ1-3
V gene: TRBV9
CDR3 protein: CASSVTETGNTIYF
CDR3 DNA: TGTGCCAGCAGCGTGACAGAGACTGGAAACACCATATATTTT

D gene: TRBD2
CDR3 length: 14
clone size: NA
J gene: TRBJ2-2
V gene: TRBV7-2
CDR3 protein: CASSLEGRAGELFF
CDR3 DNA: TGTGCCAGCAGCTTAGAAGGGAGGGCCGGGGAGCTGTTTTTT

D gene: NA
CDR3 length: 14
clone size: NA
J gene: TRBJ2-1
V gene: TRBV10-3
CDR3 protein: CAINGLTGNNEQFF
CDR3 DNA: TGTGCCATCAATGGCCTAACAGGGAACAATGAGCAGTTCTTC

D gene: NA
CDR3 length: 15
clone size: few
J gene: TRBJ1-5
V gene: TRBV6-6
CDR3 protein: CASRSGGANNQPQHF
CDR3 DNA: TGTGCCAGCAGGTCCGGGGGGGCTAACAATCAGCCCCAGCATTTT

D gene: TRBD2
CDR3 length: 17
clone size: NA
J gene: TRBJ2-5
V gene: TRBV7-7
CDR3 protein: CASSGRTSSGPQETQYF
CDR3 DNA: TGTGCTAGCAGCGGACGAACCTCTAGCGGGCCTCAAGAGACCCAGTACTTC

D gene: NA
CDR3 length: 14
clone size: NA
J gene: TRBJ1-1
V gene: TRBV7-9
CDR3 protein: CASSLVGGVTEAFF
CDR3 DNA: TGTGCCAGCAGCTTAGTAGGGGGAGTCACTGAAGCTTTCTTT